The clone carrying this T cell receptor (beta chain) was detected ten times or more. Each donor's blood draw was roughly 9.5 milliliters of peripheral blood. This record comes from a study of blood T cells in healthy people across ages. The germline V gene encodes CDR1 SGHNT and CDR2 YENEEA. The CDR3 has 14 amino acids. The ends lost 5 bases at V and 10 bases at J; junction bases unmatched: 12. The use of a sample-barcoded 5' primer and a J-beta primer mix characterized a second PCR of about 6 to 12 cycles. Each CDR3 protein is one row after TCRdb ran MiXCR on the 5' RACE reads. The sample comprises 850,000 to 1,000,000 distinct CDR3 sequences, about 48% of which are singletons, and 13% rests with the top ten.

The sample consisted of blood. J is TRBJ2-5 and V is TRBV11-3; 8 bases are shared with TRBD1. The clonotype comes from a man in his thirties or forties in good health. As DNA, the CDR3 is TGTGCCAGCAGCGGCAAGGGACAGGCTAAGGTCCAGTACTTC. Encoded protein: CASSGKGQAKVQYF.